This T cell receptor (beta chain) was obtained from a study of cytomegalovirus exposure and HLA in healthy donors (dated by TCRdb to about 2017). Some background on the complete study: An earlier analysis of approximately 640 of the donors reported 250 to 350 Gb of sequence data and roughly 110 million unique TCR beta sequences from 150 million to 200 million T cells. An early release that covered about 640 HLA-typed donors contained approximately 300 gigabases of sequencing data and approximately 85 million unique TCR sequences. Of the roughly 400 genotyped donors, less than 85% were placed in the genetic ancestry cluster associated with self-reported Caucasian donors. The study was designed to test whether signatures of past pathogen exposure could be identified by cataloging public T cell receptors. Using immunosequencing, the study profiled T cell repertoires from about 610 subjects and related those repertoires to cytomegalovirus serostatus. In addition to the first cohort of approximately 650 subjects, a separate validation cohort of about 120 different subjects was used. High-throughput TCR immunosequencing, statistical association of individual TCRs with disease status, and machine learning were combined to predict cytomegalovirus infection status. In a later analysis, previously published TCR beta repertoires from about 640 donors were re-analyzed and high-resolution HLA genotyping was added so that TCR occurrence patterns could be studied. Rather than drawing on any new phenotypic data, the later analysis identified candidate immune exposures from TCR beta sequences and the way those sequences occurred across donors. An earlier analysis of roughly 580 of the donors used high-throughput TCR beta sequencing to judge whether each TCR beta V gene segment behaved as functional or pseudogenic. Donor age, sex, ethnicity and CMV serostatus were collected together with the repertoire data. In a later genetic analysis, genome-wide SNP genotypes for about three fifths of the roughly 670 donors were used, and that subset was treated as a discovery cohort. Every repertoire in the discovery cohort had been generated on one and the same sequencing platform. Both class I and class II loci were covered by HLA typing, at four-digit resolution. Typing coverage varied by locus: roughly 629-640 donors for A, B, C, DRB1 and DQB1; approximately 520 for DQA1; over 600 for DPA1; around 490 for DPB1. Because of strong linkage in the cohort, four or five DR-DQ haplotypes were treated as single units for association and clustering. On average, about 240,000 unique TCR beta nucleotide sequences were sequenced per donor among 398 genotyped donors of the cohort, with 15% to 20% of those sequences being non-productive.

Overall study results and their limits: While some public TCRs were present in many individuals, most TCR sequences turned up only very rarely across donors. In a later analysis, HLA-associated TCR beta chains showed more clonal expansion and lower generation probabilities than non-associated chains that were equally common. According to a later analysis, most CMV-associated TCR beta chains appeared to be HLA-restricted, and the HLA associations seemed to be driven largely by CMV exposure. In a later analysis, several top co-occurrence clusters were reported to appear linked to parvovirus B19, influenza, CMV and Epstein-Barr virus. In vitro tests confirmed that a few of the cytomegalovirus-associated TCR beta chains recognize cytomegalovirus antigens. The 87-base-pair reads could not distinguish some IMGT-functional V segments, including TRBV6-2 and TRBV6-3, so those segments were excluded. In a later analysis, some 17,000 TCR beta sequences were associated with specific HLA alleles at a false discovery rate of 0.05. An association between a missense DCLRE1C variant and V-gene and J-gene trimming of TCR beta chains was found in a later genetic analysis and replicated in an independent cohort. A further reported finding was that TCR beta sequences accurately predicted the HLA-A and HLA-B alleles for most subjects in the first cohort. Broadly in line with IMGT annotations, most TCR beta V segments showed up in productive rearrangements about 90% or about 30% of the time in an earlier analysis of some 590 of the donors. The sequencing pipeline was judged likely to have produced a cluster of highly shared sequence variants as a technical artifact. According to a later genetic analysis, donors in an Asian-associated ancestry cluster had fewer N-insertions in productive TCRs than the approximately 700-donor mean. The only immune exposure information available for the cohort was CMV serostatus. When HLA alleles, especially DR and DQ, strongly co-occurred, attributing TCR associations to individual alleles was difficult. In this cohort, only TCR beta chains were sequenced, and detectable features were limited by the absence of alpha or paired-chain data. The study gave a list of more than 150 TCR beta chains associated with cytomegalovirus. Because HLA typing was unavailable for some donors at each locus, only the typed subset was used in association tests. It was suggested by the authors that the approach could potentially be generalized to other disease states and immunological phenotypes. Because counts were too low, about 15 rarely observed V segments, including chromosome 9 orphons, were left out of the earlier analysis of over 550 of the donors. Sequencing depth was assumed to be roughly uniform across donors in the presence/absence analyses, though that assumption may not hold. Cytomegalovirus status was reported to be diagnosed by the classifier with high specificity and sensitivity in both the original and validation cohorts. In a later analysis, the rate of TCR association differed among HLA loci, with DRB1 alleles having the most associated TCRs and HLA-C alleles having the fewest. Linkage disequilibrium might explain the correlated functional status among segregating V segments, but an unknown experimental factor could not be ruled out.

The cohort comprised around 690 healthy bone marrow donors. At the time of sampling, every cohort member was nominally healthy, though immune exposures that went unrecorded were likely present. The donor tested CMV seronegative and was one of the 352 seronegative cohort members. Each donor provided a peripheral blood sample, and peripheral blood mononuclear cells were used for TCR beta sequencing. The Qiagen DNeasy Blood Extraction Kit was used to extract genomic DNA from the blood cell samples. Deletion took 5 bases off V and 0 bases off J, with a span of 14 bases between the germline ends. CDR1 and CDR2 (KGHSH, LQKENI) derive from the germline V gene. The CDR3 covers 16 residues, taking in both the cysteine and the phenylalanine. The read is trimmed to its CDR3 DNA, 48 bases read in frame from base 1. Library prep was done by the immunoSEQ multiplex PCR assay. The multiplex PCR relied on a mix of 60 forward primers for TCR Vbeta segments and 13 reverse primers for TCR Jbeta segments. Amplification of the CDR3 region of rearranged TCR beta genes was performed with a multiplex PCR assay on genomic DNA. The amplified TCR beta libraries were sequenced on the Illumina HiSeq System as 87-base-pair reads. On the study's bioinformatics: A later analysis tallied about 77 million unique TCR beta chains across the 700 or so repertoires, and about 12 million of those chains were shared by two or more donors. Raw reads were error-corrected and collapsed into unique sequences with a nearest-neighbor algorithm that merged closely related sequences to remove PCR and sequencing errors. Alignment of CDR3 sequences to IMGT reference sequences was used to assign V, D and J gene segments. For a sequence to be retained, a match of at least six nucleotides to both a V gene segment and a J gene segment was required. Rearrangements were called productive when the CDR3 lacked stop codons and stayed in frame with V and J; all others were non-productive. CDR3 was defined by IMGT convention, running from the second conserved V-encoded cysteine to the conserved J-encoded phenylalanine. The earlier analysis of fewer than 700 of the donors excluded sequences that lacked an unambiguous match to a single V gene segment. In an earlier analysis of some 590 of the donors, V segments were called functional above 56.7% productive rearrangements and were called segregating when the between-donor standard deviation exceeded 5%. A statistical classification framework was built for diagnosing cytomegalovirus status from the catalog of TCR beta chain sequences. V and J gene assignment, in a later analysis, came from comparing TCR nucleotide sequences with IMGT/GENE-DB human TR gene sequences. In a later analysis, CDR3 sequences and most-parsimonious VDJ recombination scenarios were assigned using the TCRdist pipeline. In a later analysis, each TCR beta chain was defined by its CDR3 amino acid sequence together with its V-gene family, and reads lacking a unique V-gene family were excluded. A later analysis removed several hundred highly shared, low-generation-probability nucleotide sequences to deal with suspected cross-contamination and a sequencing artifact. In a later analysis, a clonal expansion index was calculated for each public chain from normalized within-repertoire ranks of inferred template counts. Generation probabilities in a later analysis came from a VDJ recombination model fitted to out-of-frame rearrangements, and those results were checked against IGoR. A later analysis scored TCR-TCR, TCR-HLA and TCR-CMV co-occurrence with hypergeometric tests, applying a repertoire-size bias correction to TCR pairs. A later analysis estimated false discovery rates by permuting HLA or CMV assignments 20 times. In a later analysis, co-occurring TCRs were grouped using DBSCAN, and TCRdist sequence similarity was added for clustering within HLA-allele-positive subsets. Repertoires with fewer than 30,000 or more than 120,000 public chains were left out of co-occurrence clustering, as were roughly five repertoires with anomalous nucleotide sharing. The source is immuneACCESS, and TCRdb retained only in-frame sequences with V and J called. Part of the clones is not carried over; for the studies checked, unresolved V genes explain less than half of this, and the remainder is unexplained. Clone size and V and J calls were adopted from that table, with D and trimming inferred from the DNA. Here the sample has 140,000 to 150,000 clones; 80% to 85% occur a single time. Jointly, the top ten make up less than 3.5% of the sample.

With respect to this clone: What antigen it recognizes has not been identified. Base quality data are lacking; no much larger clone is found one base away.

The specimen was PBMCs. This clonotype was sampled from a young woman in good health and CMV-seronegative. The sequence is built from TRBV18 and TRBJ1-5; the D gene remains uncertain. Here is the DNA: TGTGCCAGCTCATCAACGAGGGAATATAGCAATCAGCCCCAGCATTTT. This translates into CASSSTREYSNQPQHF.